The rows below give T cell receptor beta chains drawn from one sample of a study of cytomegalovirus exposure and HLA in healthy donors. Generated by immunoSEQ multiplex PCR, the TCRdb table keeps only in-frame clones and is missing some. This repertoire shows around 200,000 clones, 82% found once; its top ten account for 4.5% to 7%. The sequencing sample was made of PBMCs. Receptor source: a man aged 35 to 55 in good health and CMV-seropositive. CDR3s include the opening cysteine and the closing phenylalanine or tryptophan. D genes are given only for firm matches.

j_gene	d_gene	v_gene	CDR3aa
TRBJ1-2	.	TRBV7-3	CASSLGGTANYGYTF
TRBJ2-5	.	TRBV5-1	CASSPDSQETQYF
TRBJ2-5	TRBD2	TRBV11-3	CASSLTGLAGDGETQYF
TRBJ1-1	.	TRBV19	CASSIDSGTEAFF
TRBJ1-3	.	TRBV7-9	CASRVAGKGNTIYF
TRBJ1-3	.	TRBV28	CASISSTGWNTIYF
TRBJ2-1	.	TRBV27	CASSWAFGNEQFF
TRBJ2-2	.	TRBV7-3	CASSLGGSGAGELFF
TRBJ1-4	TRBD1	TRBV5-1	CASRVDRGSEKLFF
TRBJ1-1	.	TRBV19	CASSIGQGRRNTEAFF
TRBJ2-5	.	TRBV4-1	CASSQEVEETQYF
TRBJ2-3	TRBD2	TRBV29-1	CSVERSGGRTSTDTQYF
TRBJ2-1	TRBD1	TRBV29-1	CSVVETGGNEQFF
TRBJ2-1	TRBD2	TRBV2	CASSEFGRVAGDRSNEQFF
TRBJ2-1	.	TRBV6-5	CAVGWGGTYNEQFF
TRBJ1-2	.	TRBV5-1	CASSLPSGPGGRGYTF
TRBJ1-2	TRBD1	TRBV6-5	CASRATGDRGYTF
TRBJ1-6	TRBD1	TRBV2	CASSALDRGNSPLHF
TRBJ2-3	TRBD2	TRBV9	CASSVGLAGGPTDTQYF
TRBJ2-1	TRBD1	TRBV11-2	CASGPHPGGYNEQFF
TRBJ1-2	TRBD1	TRBV9	CASSPSGDSDYGYTF
TRBJ1-2	.	TRBV18	CASSYTGPDGYTF